These 2 T cell receptor beta chains originate from one sample sequenced in a study of T cells in Graves' hyperthyroidism and ophthalmopathy. Amplified regions were TCR beta CDR3 sequences from RNA transcripts. HTBI primers were employed in a first-round RT-PCR of the TCR CDR3. One entry per CDR3 protein results from TCRdb running MiXCR on the multiplex PCR reads. The sample includes around 400,000 distinct CDR3 sequences, approximately 15% of them seen just once. Sequenced sample: blood. These receptors were taken from a young woman with Graves' hyperthyroidism that later progressed to Graves' ophthalmopathy.

This sequence joins TRBV30 and TRBJ1-6; D gene ambiguous. V was pared by 1 base and J by 3 bases, with 10 bases between. CDR3 size: 15 residues. CDR1 and CDR2 from the germline V gene are GTSNPN and SVGIG (reference sequence). Here the CDR3 DNA reads TGTGCCTGGAGTGCCCGGAACAACTATAATTCACCCCTCCACTTT. It is translated as CAWSARNNYNSPLHF.

This clonotype has at least ten counts. V usage is TRBV6-1 and J usage is TRBJ2-1, with 11 bases identical to TRBD2. J gave up 10 bases and V 5 bases, and 13 bases lay outside the gene matches. Per the germline V gene, CDR1 is MNHNS and CDR2 is SASEGT. This CDR3 is 16 amino acids long. The DNA for the CDR3 is TGTGCCAGCAGTCACCGGGTAGCGGGAGGGCCGGGGGAGCAGTTCTTC. It is translated as CASSHRVAGGPGEQFF.